The 27 T cell receptor beta chains below all came from one sample that was sequenced in a study of tumor-infiltrating lymphocytes in primary liver carcinoma. Bulk tissue was left unsorted, and RNA and DNA were co-extracted from 20-30 mg of it. Production of TCR beta cDNA used 400 to 650 ng total RNA together with a constant-region primer. For TCR beta, libraries were produced by three nested multiplex PCR rounds using slightly modified ARM-PCR. With TRBV1-TRBV30 forward primers and a C-beta reverse primer, the first two PCR rounds were run for 10 cycles each. TCRdb redid the calling of the multiplex PCR reads with MiXCR, one entry per CDR3 protein. The sample includes about 100,000 distinct CDR3 sequences, 55% to 75% of them seen just once. Sequencing input: liver tumor tissue from sampling region 5. Stated subset: tumor region T5, tumor centre. The receptors were sampled from a woman aged 55-69 years with primary liver carcinoma and hepatitis B virus infection.

Comments on this clonotype: One end of the junction does not line up with germline, which may come from a read error. V usage is TRBV11-2 and J usage is TRBJ1-1; a possible D gene is TRBD1 (5 bases). Germline assignment: CDR1 SGHAT and CDR2 FQNNGV. The CDR3 loop spans 20 amino acids. CDR3 sequence: CANSPHQHGHDRFWGYEAFF. DNA of the CDR3: TGTGCCAACAGCCCACATCAGCACGGACACGATCGCTTTTGGGGCTATGAAGCTTTCTTT.

Of note for this clonotype: A read error may explain this, as a much larger clone is one base away. The rearrangement joins TRBV5-1 to TRBJ2-2; TRBD2 agrees at 7 bases. CDR3 length equals 14 residues. After removal of 6 bases from V and 3 bases from J, the junction contained 5 bases not matched to a gene. CDR1 SGHRS and CDR2 YFSETQ come from the germline V gene. The CDR3 loop reads CASIGGRDTGELFF. In DNA form, the CDR3 reads TGCGCCAGCATCGGGGGGAGAGACACCGGGGAGCTGTTTTTT.

A single count supports this clonotype. Relative to the germline gene, one junction end is altered; a read error may explain this. For the CDR3, the DNA is TGTGCCGGCAGACGCGAGGACTACGCGAACACTGAAGTTTTCTTT. It encodes CAGRREDYANTEVFF. The gene calls are TRBV5-5 and TRBJ1-1; unclear D gene. The CDR3 consists of 15 residues. Per the germline V gene, CDR1 is SGHKS and CDR2 is YYEKEE (reference sequence). The complete variable domain, with remaining parts taken from reference TRBV5-5 and TRBJ1-1, reads DAGVTQSPTHLIKTRGQQVTLRCSPISGHKSVSWYQQVLGQGPQFIFQYYEKEERGRGNFPDRFSARQFPNYSSELNVNALLLGDSALYLCAGRREDYANTEVFFGQGTRLTVV.

On this clonotype: Given a much more abundant clone one base away, this may be a read error. The DNA for the CDR3 is TGTGCCAGCAGCCGGGACAGGGAAGTACGGGCCTACACCTTC. Its translation: CASSRDREVRAYTF. This rearrangement joins TRBV5-4 to TRBJ1-2; the match to TRBD1 covers 9 bases. The V gene's germline CDR1 is SGHNT and CDR2 YYREEE (reference sequence). The CDR3 spans 14 residues. J lost 10 bases, V lost 4 bases, and 11 bases had no gene match.

With regard to this clonotype: Given a much more abundant clone one base away, this may be a read error. This rearrangement joins TRBV5-1 to TRBJ1-1, with D perhaps matching TRBD1 (6 bases). Germline assignment: CDR1 SGHRS and CDR2 YFSETQ. CDR3 length: 13 amino acids. Trimming stripped 5 bases from V and 1 base from J, with 9 bases between. In nucleotides, the CDR3 is TGCGCCAGCAGATGGACAGCGAACACTGAAGCTTTCTTT. Encoded protein: CASRWTANTEAFF.

With regard to this clonotype: At one end, the junction sequence differs from germline, possibly due to a read error. The genes are TRBV6-5 and TRBJ2-7; 7 bases align to TRBD1. The CDR3 has 15 residues. Germline CDR1 MNHEY, CDR2 SVGAGI. The CDR3 DNA reads as TGTGCCAGCAGTACCCCCCGGGACAGCCTCTACGAACAGTACTTC. Its translation is CASSTPRDSLYEQYF.

V gene TRBV7-2 combines with J gene TRBJ2-7; D may be TRBD2 (5 bases). The CDR3 has 14 amino acids. Germline V gene lookup returns CDR1 SGHTA and CDR2 FQGNSA. V was clipped by 4 bases and J by 1 base, with 11 bases between them. CDR3 in DNA: TGTGCCAGCAGCTCCCAGCGGAAGTCCTACGAGCAGTACTTC. Residues: CASSSQRKSYEQYF.

Details on this clonotype: One end of the junction fails to match germline, which may point to a read error. The V gene is TRBV11-2, the J gene TRBJ2-3; 7 bases align to TRBD1. Germline V CDR1 and CDR2: SGHAT, FQNNGV. This CDR3 is built from 16 residues. The CDR3 nucleotides are TGCGCCAGCGGCTTAGCCGGACAGGCGATCACAGGTACGCAGTATTTT. The encoded protein is CASGLAGQAITGTQYF.

A word on this clonotype: One end of the junction is discordant with germline, which a read error may explain. V usage is TRBV11-2 and J usage is TRBJ2-2; TRBD2 agrees at 13 bases. The CDR3 is made up of 19 amino acids. Germline V gene data show CDR1 as SGHAT and CDR2 as FQNNGV. The CDR3 DNA reads as TGCGCCAGCAGCCCCGACCTCGGGACTAGCGGGATGGGGACCGGGGACCTCTTTTTT. Protein sequence: CASSPDLGTSGMGTGDLFF.

Comments on this clonotype: A read error may account for a junction end that differs from germline. The chain carries TRBV7-9 and TRBJ1-5; possibly TRBD1 for D (5 bases). The CDR3 runs to 14 residues. Looked up from germline, CDR1 is SEHNR and CDR2 is FQNEAQ (reference sequence). Written as DNA, the CDR3 is TGTGCCAGCAGCTTAGAAGGGGTGAAACAGCCCCTGCATTTT. It encodes CASSLEGVKQPLHF.

This clonotype was detected ten times or more. The CDR3 DNA is TGTGCCAGCAGCCGACTTGCTCCCTACGAGCAGTACTTC. Its protein product is CASSRLAPYEQYF. V and J are TRBV28 and TRBJ2-7; D is undetermined. CDR3 length equals 13 residues. Germline-derived CDR1 and CDR2 are MDHEN and SYDVKM. V gave up 6 bases and J gave up 2 bases, with 11 bases separating them.

As regards this clonotype: The CDR3 ends on some other residue instead of the conserved phenylalanine or tryptophan, so this is likely a read error. The chain links TRBV5-1 to TRBJ2-1, with a possible D match to TRBD1 (6 bases). The CDR3 is 16 residues long. Germline assignment: CDR1 SGHRS and CDR2 YFSETQ. Trimming pared 1 base from V and 2 bases from J, leaving 13 bases between. CDR3 bases: TGCGCCAGCAGCTTGAGGGCGGACAGTACCTACAATGAGCAGTTCTCC. This encodes CASSLRADSTYNEQFS.

Remarks on this clonotype: The germline gene is not matched at one end of the junction; a read error may be the cause. V is TRBV11-3 and J is TRBJ1-5, with D tentatively TRBD1 (6 bases). The CDR3 is 13 amino acids. From germline, CDR1 is SGHNT and CDR2 YENEEA. CDR3: CAYTRGPHQPQHF. The CDR3 region has the DNA TGTGCCTATACTCGGGGGCCCCATCAGCCCCAGCACTTT.

This clonotype was observed many times. The chain uses TRBV7-8 and TRBJ1-3; no definite D call. V lost 1 base and J 0 bases, leaving 7 bases between the germline ends. In germline, CDR1 is SGHVS, CDR2 FQNEAQ. The CDR3 runs 15 residues. CDR3 in amino acids: CASSLVPASGNTIYF. The DNA of the CDR3 is TGTGCCAGCAGCTTAGTACCGGCCTCTGGAAACACCATATATTTT.

This clonotype was picked up a small number of times. The chain has TRBV5-1 and TRBJ2-2; the D gene is possibly TRBD2 (6 bases). Trimming left V 0 bases short and J 5 bases short, with 14 bases between. The CDR3 extends over 16 amino acids. CDR1 is SGHRS and CDR2 is YFSETQ in the germline V gene. The CDR3 here is CASSLAVTSKTGELFF. CDR3 in DNA: TGCGCCAGCAGCTTGGCCGTAACTAGCAAAACCGGGGAGCTGTTTTTT.

A remark on this clonotype: The missing conserved phenylalanine or tryptophan at the end of this CDR3 makes a read error likely. No DNA is shown, since the ends of the CDR3 on it are uncertain; the CDR3 is the one TCRdb lists. The rearrangement joins TRBV11-2 to TRBJ2-3; the DNA was not used to check the table's D call, TRBD2. Germline V gene lookup returns CDR1 SGHAT and CDR2 FQNNGV. Ends included, the CDR3 has 16 residues. This CDR3 is CASSHGSGTLSDTHYY.

Points on this clonotype: A read error may produce the germline difference seen at one junction end. The chain joins TRBV11-3 to TRBJ1-2; D possibly corresponds to TRBD1 (5 bases). Germline CDR1 reads SGHNT; CDR2 reads YENEEA. The length of the CDR3 is 14 residues. CDR3 DNA: TGTGCCAACAGCCCTCAAAGAGGAGATAGGGGCTGCACCTTC. As protein: CANSPQRGDRGCTF.

On this clonotype: Because the CDR3 is missing its conserved closing phenylalanine or tryptophan, this is likely a read error. The chain recombines TRBV29-1 with TRBJ1-5; D not certain. This CDR3 has 16 residues. The germline CDR1 and CDR2 sequences are SQVTM and ANQGSEA. The CDR3 spells CSAKDGEPFSHQPQHV. DNA of the CDR3: TGCAGCGCCAAAGATGGGGAACCCTTTAGCCATCAGCCCCAGCATGTT.

This clonotype was picked up one time. This rearrangement joins TRBV11-2 to TRBJ1-6, with D maybe TRBD1 (6 bases). V was shortened by 9 bases and J by 5 bases, with 17 bases between the two germline ends. Looked up from germline, CDR1 is SGHAT and CDR2 is FQNNGV. This CDR3 region has 15 residues. The CDR3 is CARRTEGVNNSPLHF. The CDR3 nucleotides read TGTGCCAGGCGGACTGAGGGGGTGAATAATTCACCCCTCCACTTT. Using reference TRBV11-2 and TRBJ1-6 for the parts outside the CDR3, the full variable domain is EAGVAQSPRYKIIEKRQSVAFWCNPISGHATLYWYQQILGQGPKLLIQFQNNGVVDDSQLPKDRFSAERLKGVDSTLKIQPAKLEDSAVYLCARRTEGVNNSPLHFGNGTRLTVT.

The V gene is TRBV11-2, the J gene TRBJ2-4; 9 bases line up with TRBD2. Unmatched junction bases numbered 16, after V lost 5 bases and J lost 8 bases. The germline V gene encodes CDR1 SGHAT and CDR2 FQNNGV. This CDR3 comprises 17 residues. The CDR3 DNA follows: TGTGCCAGCAGCCCAGGCAGGCTACTACGCGGGGGGGACATTCAGTACTTC. Protein sequence: CASSPGRLLRGGDIQYF. Based on the CDR3 plus reference TRBV11-2 and TRBJ2-4, the full variable domain is EAGVAQSPRYKIIEKRQSVAFWCNPISGHATLYWYQQILGQGPKLLIQFQNNGVVDDSQLPKDRFSAERLKGVDSTLKIQPAKLEDSAVYLCASSPGRLLRGGDIQYFGAGTRLSVL.

With regard to this clonotype: One end of the junction fails to match germline, which may point to a read error. The rearrangement uses TRBV12-3 or TRBV12-4 and TRBJ2-1; 12 nucleotides agree with TRBD2. The CDR3 runs to 15 residues. The CDR3 bases are TGTGCCAGCAGTTTGCTAGCGGGGGGGAGCGATGATCAGTTCTTC. As protein: CASSLLAGGSDDQFF.

This clonotype is a singleton in its sample. This CDR3 fails to terminate in the conserved phenylalanine or tryptophan, so it likely reflects a read error. This chain links TRBV6-1 with TRBJ1-1; perhaps TRBD1 as D (5 bases). The CDR3 is made up of 14 amino acids. Germline CDR1 reads MNHNS; CDR2 reads SASEGT. In DNA, the CDR3 is TGTTCCAGCAGATGGGCAGGGAAGAACACTGAAGCTTTCTTA. It translates to CSSRWAGKNTEAFL.

This clonotype was seen a single time. Being one base from a much bigger clone, this may be a read error. The chain couples TRBV30 to TRBJ2-7; no definite D call. The CDR3 is made up of 14 amino acids. Germline assignment: CDR1 GTSNPN and CDR2 SVGIG (reference sequence). V dropped 5 bases and J dropped 2 bases, with 16 bases sitting between them. The CDR3: CAWELFRRTYEQYF. The CDR3 DNA reads TGTGCCTGGGAGCTATTCAGGAGAACCTACGAGCAGTACTTC.

The chain joins TRBV12-3 or TRBV12-4 to TRBJ2-7, with D maybe TRBD2 (7 bases). This CDR3 has 14 residues. Trimming stripped 9 bases from V and 2 bases from J, with 17 bases between. CDR3 residues: CASRGGRGPYEQYF. DNA of the CDR3: TGTGCCAGTAGGGGGGGTCGCGGACCCTACGAGCAGTACTTC.

To note about this clonotype: One junction end does not reproduce the germline sequence, and a read error may be involved. The chain recombines TRBV12-3 or TRBV12-4 with TRBJ2-7; D may match TRBD1 or TRBD2 (5 bases each). The CDR3 runs 13 residues. This CDR3 is CDSTGPSSYEQYF. CDR3 coding DNA: TGTGACAGCACGGGACCGTCCTCCTACGAGCAGTATTTC.

Note on this clonotype: Its ends do not fully match the called genes, so a read error is possible. The J gene is TRBJ2-1, the V gene TRBV11-3; a possible D gene is TRBD2 (7 bases). The length of the CDR3 is 17 residues. The germline V gene has CDR1 SGHNT and CDR2 YENEEA. The CDR3 DNA follows: TGTGCCAGCAGCCCCCGGGGGGCGCGGACCATGGGCTATGAGCAGCTCTTC. Its protein product is CASSPRGARTMGYEQLF.

Regarding this clonotype: Just one base apart from a much larger clone, this may be a read error. The rearrangement joins TRBV6-1 to TRBJ2-3, with 9 bases identical to TRBD2. Trimming cost V 4 bases and J 5 bases; bases outside gene matches: 13. The germline V gene has CDR1 MNHNS and CDR2 SASEGT. The CDR3 is 17 residues long. This CDR3 is CASSGQPSGDPGDTQYF. Written as DNA, the CDR3 is TGTGCCAGCAGTGGACAACCTAGCGGGGACCCGGGAGATACGCAGTATTTT.